These 21 T cell receptor beta chains were sequenced from one sample in a study of T cell clones after liver transplantation. Clones were sequenced by immunoSEQ multiplex PCR, and TCRdb holds only the in-frame ones, with some missing. The sample lists tens of thousands of clones, about nine tenths occurring once. The sample consisted of CD4+ T cells from blood, taken before liver transplant. The source of these receptors is a human donor who received a liver transplant.

The J gene is TRBJ1-4, the V gene TRBV11-2; TRBD1 might be the D (6 bases). The CDR3 is made up of 15 amino acids. Germline CDR1 SGHAT, CDR2 FQNNGV. The ends were cut back, 3 bases at V and 8 bases at J, with 16 bases in the middle. The CDR3 nucleotides are TGTGCCAGCAGCTTTACAGGGTCTCAAGGAGAAAAACTGTTTTTT. This sequence encodes CASSFTGSQGEKLFF.

The gene calls are TRBV5-1 and TRBJ2-2; a possible D gene is TRBD2 (6 bases). Trimming removed 4 bases from V and 7 bases from J, with 17 bases in between. The CDR3 totals 15 residues. CDR1 SGHRS and CDR2 YFSETQ come from the germline V gene. In nucleotides, the CDR3 is TGCGCCAGCAGCCCCGGATGGAGGGACGGCGGGGAGCTGTTTTTT. It encodes CASSPGWRDGGELFF. Using reference TRBV5-1 and TRBJ2-2 for the parts outside the CDR3, the full variable domain is KAGVTQTPRYLIKTRGQQVTLSCSPISGHRSVSWYQQTPGQGLQFLFEYFSETQRNKGNFPGRFSGRQFSNSRSEMNVSTLELGDSALYLCASSPGWRDGGELFFGEGSRLTVL.

The CDR3, as DNA: TGTGCCAGTAGTGTGACGGTTGACGCGAACACCGGGGAGCTGTTTTTT. It specifies CASSVTVDANTGELFF. The chain joins TRBV19 to TRBJ2-2; unclear D gene. Trimming took off 5 bases at V and 0 bases at J, with 13 bases between the two ends. The germline gives CDR1 LNHDA, CDR2 SQIVND (reference sequence). This CDR3 contains 16 residues.

This clone turned up a few times. The chain is built from TRBV5-1 and TRBJ1-1; D perhaps matches TRBD1 (5 bases). The CDR3 is 13 amino acids. From germline, CDR1 is SGHRS and CDR2 YFSETQ. With 1 base removed from V and 5 bases from J, the gap between germline ends came to 9 bases. The CDR3 loop reads CASSLFTGTEAFF. CDR3 DNA: TGCGCCAGCAGCTTGTTCACAGGAACTGAAGCTTTCTTT.

V gene TRBV7-2 combines with J gene TRBJ2-3; D unresolved. Trimming removed 1 base from V and 6 bases from J, with 11 bases in between. The V gene's germline CDR1 is SGHTA and CDR2 FQGNSA. The CDR3 spans 14 residues. The CDR3 sequence is CASSLVTGTDTQYF. In DNA form, the CDR3 reads TGTGCCAGCAGCTTAGTAACGGGTACGGATACGCAGTATTTT.

The V gene is TRBV27, the J gene TRBJ1-4; D is perhaps TRBD1 (6 bases). Looked up from germline, CDR1 is MNHEY and CDR2 is SMNVEV (reference sequence). The CDR3 runs 15 residues. V was trimmed by 2 bases and J by 3 bases, leaving 10 bases between them. The CDR3 bases are TGTGCCAGCAGTTTAATTCCAGGGGCTAATGAAAAACTGTTTTTT. It codes for CASSLIPGANEKLFF.

The V gene is TRBV6-5, the J gene TRBJ1-2; D not certain. The V gene lost 3 bases and the J gene lost 4 bases, with 9 bases spanning the gap. Germline CDR1 reads MNHEY; CDR2 reads SVGAGI. This CDR3 is 13 amino acids long. CDR3: CASSYSAGYGYTF. CDR3 nucleotide sequence: TGTGCCAGCAGTTATTCGGCTGGCTATGGCTACACCTTC.

The rearrangement joins TRBV5-1 to TRBJ1-4; D unclear. Per germline, CDR1 SGHRS and CDR2 YFSETQ. The CDR3 totals 15 residues. V was trimmed by 4 bases and J by 8 bases, leaving 18 bases between them. CDR3 amino acids: CASSPGSMTEEKLFF. Here the CDR3 DNA reads TGCGCCAGCAGCCCGGGCTCGATGACGGAAGAAAAACTGTTTTTT.

The chain employs TRBV11-3 and TRBJ2-3; D is unresolved. CDR3 length equals 13 residues. V lost 2 bases, J lost 9 bases, and 12 bases lay in between. The V gene's germline CDR1 is SGHNT and CDR2 YENEEA. The DNA for the CDR3 is TGTGCCAGCAGCTTAAGTTTCCTGGCCACGCAGTATTTT. It yields the protein CASSLSFLATQYF.

This clone was counted a single time. The chain is built from TRBV6-5 and TRBJ1-4; D uncertain. Germline loops: CDR1 MNHEY, CDR2 SVGAGI. The CDR3 covers 13 residues. V was shortened by 6 bases and J by 8 bases, with 13 bases between the two germline ends. CDR3 in DNA: TGTGCCAGCAGCCCACGTCGGAGCGAAAAACTGTTTTTT. This codes for CASSPRRSEKLFF.

V usage is TRBV5-4 and J usage is TRBJ1-1; unclear D gene. The CDR3 is 13 amino acids. Per germline, CDR1 SGHNT and CDR2 YYREEE (reference sequence). V was cut by 3 bases and J by 14 bases, with 20 bases left in between. This CDR3 is CASSSGPTASVFF. The CDR3, as DNA: TGTGCCAGCAGCTCGGGCCCTACGGCGAGTGTCTTCTTT.

This chain uses TRBV25-1 with TRBJ2-2; 11 nucleotides align to TRBD1. V shed 6 bases, J shed 5 bases, and the junction held 2 bases outside the gene matches. Germline loops: CDR1 MGHDK, CDR2 SYGVNS. CDR3 length: 14 amino acids. For the CDR3, the DNA is TGTGCCAGCAGGGACAGGGGGCAAACCGGGGAGCTGTTTTTT. Encoded protein: CASRDRGQTGELFF.

This clone has only one observation. This rearrangement joins TRBV10-3 to TRBJ2-7, with D unclear. The CDR3 has 11 residues. Germline assignment: CDR1 ENHRY and CDR2 SYGVKD. V lost 11 bases, J lost 3 bases, and 11 bases lay in between. CDR3 sequence (DNA): TGTGCCGTTCAAGGGCTCTACGAGCAGTACTTC. As protein: CAVQGLYEQYF.

The rearrangement joins TRBV5-1 to TRBJ2-7; D is undetermined. This CDR3 has 14 residues. CDR1 is SGHRS and CDR2 is YFSETQ in the germline V gene. With 5 bases removed from V and 5 bases from J, the gap between germline ends came to 17 bases. In nucleotides, the CDR3 is TGCGCCAGCAGGGAGCACCCAAGTCAAAACGAGCAGTACTTC. Protein: CASREHPSQNEQYF.

The chain has TRBV2 and TRBJ2-5; 8 nucleotides line up with TRBD2. Per the germline V gene, CDR1 is SNHLY and CDR2 is FYNNEI. J was trimmed by 4 bases and V by 1 base; bases with no gene match: 5. The CDR3 contains 15 residues. CDR3 nucleotides: TGTGCCAGCAGTGAAGGAGGTAGCGGGACAGAGACCCAGTACTTC. As protein: CASSEGGSGTETQYF.

This chain connects TRBV21-1 to TRBJ2-1; the table names TRBD1, a call not compared with the DNA. TRBV21-1 is reported as a pseudogene. The CDR3 is 16 residues long. CDR3 bases: TGTGCCAGCAGCAAAGCTACAGCAGTCTCCTACAATGAGCAGTTCTTC. This sequence encodes CASSKATAVSYNEQFF.

The chain employs TRBV9 and TRBJ2-1; 14 nucleotides match TRBD2. CDR1 and CDR2 (germline): SGDLS, YYNGEE. The CDR3 is 21 amino acids. The ends lost 2 bases at V and 1 base at J; junction bases unmatched: 14. This CDR3 reads CASSVRPGTSGSRSSYNEQFF. The CDR3 nucleotides are TGTGCCAGCAGCGTGAGACCCGGGACTAGCGGGAGCAGGAGTTCCTACAATGAGCAGTTCTTC.

V and J are TRBV19 and TRBJ1-5; D unclear. The CDR3 has 14 amino acids. V shed 4 bases and J shed 2 bases, with 9 bases lying between them. Germline lookup yields CDR1 LNHDA and CDR2 SQIVND (reference sequence). CDR3 in amino acids: CASSSQAGNQPQHF. The CDR3 DNA is TGTGCCAGTAGTAGCCAAGCGGGCAATCAGCCCCAGCATTTT. Based on the CDR3 plus reference TRBV19 and TRBJ1-5, the full variable domain is DGGITQSPKYLFRKEGQNVTLSCEQNLNHDAMYWYRQDPGQGLRLIYYSQIVNDFQKGDIAEGYSVSREKKESFPLTVTSAQKNPTAFYLCASSSQAGNQPQHFGDGTRLSIL.

V is TRBV6-5 and J is TRBJ2-1; 7 positions match TRBD1. The CDR3 sequence is 15 residues long. Germline trimming cut 6 bases from V and 0 bases from J; bases unmatched to any gene: 5. Germline values: CDR1 MNHEY, CDR2 SVGAGI. The CDR3 sequence is CASSPTGSSYNEQFF. CDR3 in DNA: TGTGCCAGCAGCCCGACAGGGAGCTCCTACAATGAGCAGTTCTTC.

The chain has TRBV7-2 and TRBJ1-1; perhaps TRBD1 as D (6 bases). The V end was cut by 4 bases, the J end by 1 base, with 13 bases between. Germline V CDR1 and CDR2: SGHTA, FQGNSA. This CDR3 contains 15 residues. The CDR3 coding sequence is TGTGCCAGCAGCTCGCAACAGGGAACGAACACTGAAGCTTTCTTT. This encodes CASSSQQGTNTEAFF.

The chain has TRBV11-2 and TRBJ2-1; the match to TRBD1 covers 7 bases. Trimming took 4 bases from V and 3 from J; bases not matched to a gene: 6. The CDR3 totals 15 residues. Germline assignment: CDR1 SGHAT and CDR2 FQNNGV. CDR3 bases: TGTGCCAGCAGCTCTTACAGGGGACGCTACAATGAGCAGTTCTTC. This sequence encodes CASSSYRGRYNEQFF.